A selection of T cell receptor beta chains follows, all from one sample in a study of technical replicates of blood from a handful of donors. Produced via immunoSEQ multiplex PCR; TCRdb's table is partial and in-frame only. The sample has more than 80,000 clones; 90% to 98% are singletons. The sequenced sample was T cells isolated from PBMCs. The receptors shown here come from a human donor in good health. The CDR3 runs from the conserved cysteine through the conserved F or W. Fields, in order: CDR3 protein, CDR3 DNA, CDR3 length, D gene, clone size, V gene, J gene. A D gene is named only where the DNA matches it firmly. A row's size may be missing; if present it is once, few, many or a size class.

CDR3 protein: CASSLGFGGQPQHF; CDR3 DNA: TGTGCCAGCAGCTTAGGCTTCGGGGGACAGCCCCAGCATTTT; CDR3 length: 14; D gene: .; clone size: .; V gene: TRBV7-9; J gene: TRBJ1-5
CDR3 protein: CASSRSGGSFGAQYF; CDR3 DNA: TGTGCCAGTAGTAGATCGGGAGGCTCTTTCGGCGCGCAGTATTTT; CDR3 length: 15; D gene: TRBD2; clone size: .; V gene: TRBV19; J gene: TRBJ2-3
CDR3 protein: CASSWTVNTGELFF; CDR3 DNA: TGTGCCAGCAGTTGGACAGTGAACACCGGGGAGCTGTTTTTT; CDR3 length: 14; D gene: .; clone size: .; V gene: TRBV6-5; J gene: TRBJ2-2
CDR3 protein: CASSAVRTGHGNTIYF; CDR3 DNA: TGTGCCAGCAGTGCCGTCCGAACAGGACATGGAAACACCATATATTTT; CDR3 length: 16; D gene: .; clone size: .; V gene: TRBV2; J gene: TRBJ1-3
CDR3 protein: CASSLLNSGDYEQYF; CDR3 DNA: TGTGCCAGCAGCTTGCTTAACTCAGGGGATTACGAGCAGTACTTC; CDR3 length: 15; D gene: .; clone size: .; V gene: TRBV5-4; J gene: TRBJ2-7
CDR3 protein: CASSQDYSYSYEQYF; CDR3 DNA: TGCGCCAGCAGCCAAGATTACTCTTACTCCTACGAGCAGTACTTC; CDR3 length: 15; D gene: .; clone size: once; V gene: TRBV4-3; J gene: TRBJ2-7
CDR3 protein: CASSLARDEQFF; CDR3 DNA: TGTGCCAGCAGCTTAGCGAGGGATGAGCAGTTCTTC; CDR3 length: 12; D gene: .; clone size: .; V gene: TRBV7-9; J gene: TRBJ2-1
CDR3 protein: CASRFGGRAEAFF; CDR3 DNA: TGTGCCAGCAGGTTCGGGGGGCGGGCTGAGGCTTTCTTT; CDR3 length: 13; D gene: .; clone size: .; V gene: TRBV28; J gene: TRBJ1-1
CDR3 protein: CASSDTGGVFNYYEQYF; CDR3 DNA: TGTGCCAGCAGTGACACAGGGGGGGTTTTCAACTACTACGAGCAGTACTTC; CDR3 length: 17; D gene: .; clone size: .; V gene: TRBV6-4; J gene: TRBJ2-7
CDR3 protein: CATSREEIQETQYF; CDR3 DNA: TGTGCCACCAGCAGAGAGGAGATCCAAGAGACCCAGTACTTC; CDR3 length: 14; D gene: .; clone size: once; V gene: TRBV15; J gene: TRBJ2-5
CDR3 protein: CASSPQRGFYNEQFF; CDR3 DNA: TGTGCCAGCAGCCCTCAAAGGGGTTTTTACAATGAGCAGTTCTTC; CDR3 length: 15; D gene: .; clone size: .; V gene: TRBV7-2; J gene: TRBJ2-1
CDR3 protein: CASSQEREDTEAFF; CDR3 DNA: TGCGCCAGCAGCCAAGAGAGGGAAGACACTGAAGCTTTCTTT; CDR3 length: 14; D gene: .; clone size: .; V gene: TRBV4-3; J gene: TRBJ1-1
CDR3 protein: CASRGLAGGPMDEQFF; CDR3 DNA: TGTGCCAGCAGGGGACTAGCGGGAGGGCCCATGGATGAGCAGTTCTTC; CDR3 length: 16; D gene: TRBD2; clone size: .; V gene: TRBV27; J gene: TRBJ2-1
CDR3 protein: CASRTLQGGSNIQYF; CDR3 DNA: TGTGCCAGCAGAACACTACAGGGGGGGAGCAACATTCAGTACTTC; CDR3 length: 15; D gene: .; clone size: .; V gene: TRBV6-5; J gene: TRBJ2-4
CDR3 protein: CASSVRGPTEAFF; CDR3 DNA: TGTGCCAGCAGTGTCAGGGGACCCACTGAAGCTTTCTTT; CDR3 length: 13; D gene: .; clone size: .; V gene: TRBV6-1; J gene: TRBJ1-1
CDR3 protein: CASSLDLFATNEKLFF; CDR3 DNA: TGTGCCAGCAGTCTGGACTTATTTGCAACTAATGAAAAACTGTTTTTT; CDR3 length: 16; D gene: .; clone size: .; V gene: TRBV28; J gene: TRBJ1-4
CDR3 protein: CASSVEPAGGENIQYF; CDR3 DNA: TGTGCCAGCAGCGTAGAGCCAGCGGGTGGAGAAAACATTCAGTACTTC; CDR3 length: 16; D gene: .; clone size: .; V gene: TRBV9; J gene: TRBJ2-4
CDR3 protein: CASSQVNYGYTF; CDR3 DNA: TGTGCCAGCAGCCAGGTTAACTATGGCTACACCTTC; CDR3 length: 12; D gene: .; clone size: .; V gene: TRBV11-1; J gene: TRBJ1-2
CDR3 protein: CASRGASGRWNTGELFF; CDR3 DNA: TGTGCCAGTAGGGGGGCTAGCGGGAGGTGGAACACCGGGGAGCTGTTTTTT; CDR3 length: 17; D gene: TRBD2; clone size: .; V gene: TRBV19; J gene: TRBJ2-2
CDR3 protein: CASSDGTGLTDTQYF; CDR3 DNA: TGTGCCAGCAGTGATGGGACAGGGTTAACAGATACGCAGTATTTT; CDR3 length: 15; D gene: TRBD1; clone size: once; V gene: TRBV6-4; J gene: TRBJ2-3
CDR3 protein: CASSLDRAEAEAFF; CDR3 DNA: TGTGCCAGCAGCCTGGACAGGGCGGAAGCTGAAGCTTTCTTT; CDR3 length: 14; D gene: TRBD1; clone size: once; V gene: TRBV5-6; J gene: TRBJ1-1
CDR3 protein: CASSTFRADTQYF; CDR3 DNA: TGTGCCAGCAGTACCTTCAGGGCAGATACGCAGTATTTT; CDR3 length: 13; D gene: .; clone size: .; V gene: TRBV6-4; J gene: TRBJ2-3
CDR3 protein: CASSLGRGGYTF; CDR3 DNA: TGTGCCAGCAGCTTGGGGCGGGGTGGCTACACCTTC; CDR3 length: 12; D gene: .; clone size: .; V gene: TRBV5-6; J gene: TRBJ1-2
CDR3 protein: CATEPASGGIDTQYF; CDR3 DNA: TGTGCCACCGAACCGGCTAGCGGGGGCATTGACACGCAGTATTTT; CDR3 length: 15; D gene: TRBD2; clone size: .; V gene: TRBV25-1; J gene: TRBJ2-3
CDR3 protein: CASSYALAGGYTF; CDR3 DNA: TGTGCCAGCAGTTATGCCCTTGCGGGAGGCTACACCTTC; CDR3 length: 13; D gene: .; clone size: .; V gene: TRBV6-5; J gene: TRBJ1-2
CDR3 protein: CASNRGIDYGYTF; CDR3 DNA: TGTGCCAGTAACAGGGGTATTGACTATGGCTACACCTTC; CDR3 length: 13; D gene: TRBD1; clone size: .; V gene: TRBV28; J gene: TRBJ1-2
CDR3 protein: CASTSGTGGNEQFF; CDR3 DNA: TGTGCCAGCACCTCCGGGACAGGGGGCAATGAGCAGTTCTTC; CDR3 length: 14; D gene: TRBD1; clone size: .; V gene: TRBV27; J gene: TRBJ2-1
CDR3 protein: CASSTLAGINDEQYF; CDR3 DNA: TGTGCCAGCAGTACCCTAGCGGGAATAAATGACGAGCAGTACTTC; CDR3 length: 15; D gene: TRBD2; clone size: .; V gene: TRBV2; J gene: TRBJ2-7
CDR3 protein: CASSREGLASNEQFF; CDR3 DNA: TGTGCCAGCAGCCGGGAGGGACTAGCGAGCAATGAGCAGTTCTTC; CDR3 length: 15; D gene: TRBD2; clone size: .; V gene: TRBV11-2; J gene: TRBJ2-1
CDR3 protein: CASLSGDRDIQYF; CDR3 DNA: TGTGCCAGCTTATCAGGGGATCGAGACATTCAGTACTTC; CDR3 length: 13; D gene: .; clone size: .; V gene: TRBV28; J gene: TRBJ2-4
CDR3 protein: CASSGETLSYGYTF; CDR3 DNA: TGTGCCAGCAGCGGGGAGACACTTAGCTATGGCTACACCTTC; CDR3 length: 14; D gene: .; clone size: .; V gene: TRBV7-9; J gene: TRBJ1-2
CDR3 protein: CSALDGGVEYF; CDR3 DNA: TGCAGTGCTCTGGACGGGGGTGTTGAGTACTTC; CDR3 length: 11; D gene: .; clone size: .; V gene: TRBV20-1; J gene: TRBJ2-7